The present T cell receptor (beta chain) was sequenced within a study of shared clonotypes between healthy human individuals. The protocol was immunoSEQ multiplex PCR, while the TCRdb copy is restricted to in-frame clones and leaves out a portion. The sample includes millions of clones, around 90% of them seen just once. The CDR3 runs to 11 residues. Germline V lookup: CDR1 SNHLY, CDR2 FYNNEI. V lost 8 bases and J lost 11; bases outside the gene matches: 8. Sequencing input: naive CD4+ T cells sorted from blood. As for subset: CD45RA+ positively selected. The chain couples TRBV2 to TRBJ1-1; 7 positions match TRBD1. The receptor's source is a man between 18 and 29 years old in good health. CDR3 bases: TGTGCCAGCGACCGACAGGGTCGTGCTTTCTTT. This sequence encodes CASDRQGRAFF.